The next 9 T cell receptor beta chains were all read from a single sample in a study of blood T cell repertoires in COVID-19. Data came from immunoSEQ multiplex PCR; TCRdb stores just in-frame clones and leaves some out. Of more than 70,000 clones in the sample, around nine tenths were seen once. Sequenced sample: peripheral blood. These receptors came from a woman in her forties or fifties in a cohort sampled during active COVID-19.

The chain employs TRBV3-1 (or the pseudogene TRBV3-2) and TRBJ1-1; the D gene is possibly TRBD1 (5 bases). The CDR3 is made up of 16 amino acids. With 0 bases removed from V and 7 bases from J, the gap between germline ends came to 18 bases. The germline V gene encodes CDR1 LGHDT and CDR2 YNNKEL (reference sequence). The CDR3 DNA reads as TGTGCCAGCAGCCAAGATCCCGGCGGGGCTGGTGGTGAAGCTTTCTTT. It yields the protein CASSQDPGGAGGEAFF.

The V call is TRBV30, the J call TRBJ2-7; possible D gene TRBD1, 6 bases. The CDR3 is 14 residues long. V shed 2 bases and J shed 2 bases, with 13 bases lying between them. Germline V lookup: CDR1 GTSNPN, CDR2 SVGIG (reference sequence). CDR3 region: CAWSSTGSPYEQYF. The CDR3 region has the DNA TGTGCCTGGAGTTCCACAGGGTCACCCTACGAGCAGTACTTC.

Concerning this clone itself: Other DNA sequences of this sample code for an identical CDR3. This rearrangement joins TRBV12-3 or TRBV12-4 to TRBJ1-5, with a weak D call TRBD1 (5 bases). V was shortened by 3 bases and J by 5 bases, with 8 bases between the two germline ends. The CDR3 totals 13 residues. The CDR3 region has the DNA TGTGCCAGCAGTTTGGCCAGGGATCAGCCCCAGCATTTT. Encoded protein: CASSLARDQPQHF.

This chain uses TRBV3-1 (or the pseudogene TRBV3-2) with TRBJ1-3, with 7 nucleotides matching TRBD1. This CDR3 spans 15 amino acids. The junction had 7 bases not matched to a gene; V was cut back by 5 bases and J by 3 bases. Germline lookup yields CDR1 LGHDT and CDR2 YNNKEL (reference sequence). The CDR3 DNA reads TGTGCCAGCAGCGGGCGGGACAGAGGTGGAAACACCATATATTTT. As protein: CASSGRDRGGNTIYF.

The chain joins TRBV25-1 to TRBJ1-1; TRBD1 agrees at 7 bases. Germline CDR1 reads MGHDK; CDR2 reads SYGVNS. There are 15 residues in the CDR3. Trimming took 3 bases from V and 3 from J; bases not matched to a gene: 7. CDR3 DNA sequence: TGTGCCAGCAGTGACCCCGGGACAGCCGACACTGAAGCTTTCTTT. Translation gives CASSDPGTADTEAFF.

The rearrangement uses TRBV6-5 and TRBJ2-7; 8 bases map to TRBD1. Germline loops: CDR1 MNHEY, CDR2 SVGAGI. The CDR3 runs to 14 residues. The ends lost 6 bases at V and 3 bases at J; junction bases unmatched: 7. CDR3 bases: TGTGCCAGCAGAAGGACAGGGACCAGCTACGAGCAGTACTTC. Protein product: CASRRTGTSYEQYF.

The V gene is TRBV27, the J gene TRBJ2-5; 12 nucleotides align to TRBD1. With V trimmed by 3 bases and J by 4 bases, 6 bases remained unmatched. This CDR3 has 16 residues. The germline gives CDR1 MNHEY, CDR2 SMNVEV (reference sequence). The DNA for the CDR3 is TGTGCCAGCAGTTTCGGGACAGGGGGCGCGGTAGAGACCCAGTACTTC. Translating gives CASSFGTGGAVETQYF.

The chain links TRBV6-5 to TRBJ1-1; 8 bases fit TRBD1. Trimming removed 6 bases from V and 5 bases from J; junction bases left unmatched: 11. This CDR3 contains 15 residues. Germline V lookup: CDR1 MNHEY, CDR2 SVGAGI. The CDR3 DNA reads TGTGCCAGCAGCGGACAGGGCGGCTTGCCGACTGAAGCTTTCTTT. Amino acid sequence: CASSGQGGLPTEAFF.

This clone was found a few times. The chain links TRBV6-6 to TRBJ1-5, with 7 bases aligning to TRBD1. CDR3 length equals 14 residues. Per the germline V gene, CDR1 is MNHNY and CDR2 is SVGAGI (reference sequence). Losses at the gene ends were 4 bases for V and 6 bases for J; bases not matched to a gene: 6. The DNA of the CDR3 is TGTGCCAGCAGTTCACCTCCAGGGGGTCAGCCCCAGCATTTT. Translated, it gives CASSSPPGGQPQHF.